The rows below give T cell receptor beta chains drawn from one sample of a study of cytomegalovirus exposure and HLA in healthy donors. TCRdb keeps only in-frame clones here, not all; method: immunoSEQ multiplex PCR. Counted here are 140,000 to 150,000 clones, around 10% occurring once; the ten biggest clones make up 1.8%. Input material: PBMCs. All receptors come from a man aged 50 to 60 in good health and CMV-seronegative. CDR3s include the opening cysteine and the closing phenylalanine or tryptophan. Fields, in order: clone size, D gene, V gene, CDR3 length, J gene, CDR3 protein, CDR3 DNA. The D gene is left open where the match is weak. Clone sizes are given selectively: once, few, many, or a class where the clone is expanded.

clone size: NA; D gene: NA; V gene: TRBV20-1; CDR3 length: 11; J gene: TRBJ1-1; CDR3 protein: CSARDFPGAFF; CDR3 DNA: TGCAGTGCAAGAGACTTCCCCGGGGCTTTCTTT
clone size: NA; D gene: TRBD2; V gene: TRBV2; CDR3 length: 14; J gene: TRBJ2-5; CDR3 protein: CASSGSGAGETQYF; CDR3 DNA: TGTGCCAGCAGTGGAAGCGGGGCGGGGGAGACCCAGTACTTC
clone size: NA; D gene: NA; V gene: TRBV5-5; CDR3 length: 14; J gene: TRBJ2-5; CDR3 protein: CASLFYSGEETQYF; CDR3 DNA: TGTGCCAGCCTCTTCTACTCGGGGGAAGAGACCCAGTACTTC
clone size: NA; D gene: NA; V gene: TRBV2; CDR3 length: 11; J gene: TRBJ2-1; CDR3 protein: CARGAHNEQFF; CDR3 DNA: TGTGCCAGGGGGGCCCACAATGAGCAGTTCTTC
clone size: few; D gene: TRBD1; V gene: TRBV6-5; CDR3 length: 13; J gene: TRBJ2-7; CDR3 protein: CASRRTGLYEQYF; CDR3 DNA: TGTGCCAGCAGAAGGACAGGCCTCTACGAGCAGTACTTC
clone size: few; D gene: NA; V gene: TRBV30; CDR3 length: 13; J gene: TRBJ1-1; CDR3 protein: CAWSVGRGVEAFF; CDR3 DNA: TGTGCCTGGAGTGTCGGCAGGGGAGTTGAAGCTTTCTTT
clone size: NA; D gene: NA; V gene: TRBV7-3; CDR3 length: 16; J gene: TRBJ2-2; CDR3 protein: CASSLYTIDNTGELFF; CDR3 DNA: TGTGCCAGCAGCTTATATACAATCGATAACACCGGGGAGCTGTTTTTT
clone size: few; D gene: TRBD1; V gene: TRBV14; CDR3 length: 15; J gene: TRBJ2-7; CDR3 protein: CASSQDFRTGNEQYF; CDR3 DNA: TGTGCCAGCAGCCAAGACTTCCGGACAGGGAACGAGCAGTACTTC
clone size: NA; D gene: TRBD2; V gene: TRBV4-2; CDR3 length: 16; J gene: TRBJ2-3; CDR3 protein: CASSQDTAGGTDTQYF; CDR3 DNA: TGTGCCAGCAGCCAAGATACAGCGGGGGGCACAGATACGCAGTATTTT
clone size: NA; D gene: TRBD1; V gene: TRBV5-1; CDR3 length: 15; J gene: TRBJ2-7; CDR3 protein: CASGLRTGISYEQYF; CDR3 DNA: TGCGCCAGCGGACTACGGACAGGGATCTCCTACGAGCAGTACTTC
clone size: NA; D gene: NA; V gene: TRBV7-2; CDR3 length: 15; J gene: TRBJ2-2; CDR3 protein: CASSLTGTNTGELFF; CDR3 DNA: TGTGCCAGCAGCTTAACAGGGACGAACACCGGGGAGCTGTTTTTT
clone size: few; D gene: TRBD2; V gene: TRBV2; CDR3 length: 16; J gene: TRBJ2-7; CDR3 protein: CASSEVRTSGGSEQYF; CDR3 DNA: TGTGCCAGCAGTGAAGTTCGGACTAGCGGGGGCTCCGAGCAGTACTTC
clone size: once; D gene: TRBD2; V gene: TRBV18; CDR3 length: 20; J gene: TRBJ2-7; CDR3 protein: CASSPETGDWASGSEYEQYF; CDR3 DNA: TGTGCCAGCTCACCAGAGACAGGGGACTGGGCTAGCGGGAGTGAGTACGAGCAGTACTTC
clone size: few; D gene: NA; V gene: TRBV7-2; CDR3 length: 15; J gene: TRBJ1-5; CDR3 protein: CASSFGRGNNQPQHF; CDR3 DNA: TGTGCCAGCAGTTTCGGGAGGGGTAACAATCAGCCCCAGCATTTT
clone size: few; D gene: TRBD1; V gene: TRBV25-1; CDR3 length: 17; J gene: TRBJ1-2; CDR3 protein: CASSPPPGQGLDYGYTF; CDR3 DNA: TGTGCCAGCAGTCCACCCCCCGGACAGGGACTCGACTATGGCTACACCTTC
clone size: few; D gene: TRBD2; V gene: TRBV7-9; CDR3 length: 17; J gene: TRBJ2-7; CDR3 protein: CASSLRTSGAAENEQYF; CDR3 DNA: TGTGCCAGCAGCCTACGGACTAGCGGGGCCGCAGAAAACGAGCAGTACTTC